This T cell receptor beta chain was identified during a study of cytotoxic CD8 clonotypes in ibrutinib-treated CLL. Findings and limits, study-wide: Shared public clonotypes were rare, and on treatment they either got smaller or stayed the same.

Libraries were prepared by immunoSEQ multiplex PCR; TCRdb keeps only in-frame clonotypes and omits some of them. In the table there are about 140,000 clones, around 82% of which are singletons. About this clone itself: Antigen specificity is unknown.

V was shortened by 1 base and J by 0 bases, with 7 bases between the two germline ends. The CDR3 contains 15 residues. CDR1 and CDR2 from the germline V gene are MNHNY and SVGAGI (reference sequence). The input for sequencing was PBMCs, taken after 36 months of ibrutinib treatment. The V and J genes are TRBV6-6 and TRBJ2-1; D call uncertain. This TCR was sampled from a human donor with chronic lymphocytic leukemia. This chain's CDR3 is CASSYLRSSYNEQFF. Here the CDR3 DNA reads TGTGCCAGCAGTTACTTACGTAGCTCCTACAATGAGCAGTTCTTC.